This T cell receptor (beta chain) was sequenced for a study of T cells in Graves' hyperthyroidism and ophthalmopathy. Study observations and caveats: Before onset, by a median of about seven months, the model predicted ophthalmopathy.

V gave up 5 bases and J gave up 3 bases; unmatched junction bases: 6. This CDR3 region has 14 residues. Germline CDR1 is DFQATT and CDR2 is SNEGSKA (reference sequence). Comment on this clonotype: Its specificity is unknown.

Among the patients, aged 18 to 65, hyperthyroidism was newly diagnosed and had lasted under 2 months. The CDR3 regions of TCR beta were amplified from RNA transcripts. Researchers ran a first-round RT-PCR on the TCR CDR3 using the HTBI primer set. TCRdb passed the multiplex PCR reads through MiXCR, listing each CDR3 protein once. This sample yields roughly 380,000 distinct CDR3 sequences, of which roughly 13% are seen a single time; about 4.9% belongs to the top ten. Sequenced input: blood. V and J are TRBV20-1 and TRBJ1-4; 7 bases are a match to TRBD1. The receptor's source is a woman in her late teens or twenties with Graves' hyperthyroidism. The CDR3 protein is CSARKTGSNEKLFF. In nucleotides, the CDR3 is TGCAGTGCTCGAAAGACAGGGTCTAATGAAAAACTGTTTTTT.